Presented here are 17 T cell receptor beta chains from one specimen sequenced in a study of T-cell reconstitution after alpha-beta-depleted transplantation in children. Preparation of the TCRbeta library was carried out with unique molecular identifiers. A single record per CDR3 protein comes from TCRdb applying MiXCR to the PCR reads. The sample includes about 610,000 distinct CDR3 sequences, roughly a tenth of them seen just once. The sequencing used PBMCs from the stem cell graft donor, collected from the stem cell graft. The receptors shown here come from a human donor who donated a stem cell graft to a child with acute myeloid leukemia.

In its sample, this clonotype was seen many times. The V call is TRBV20-1, the J call TRBJ2-2; a weak D match, TRBD1 (5 bases). Germline V gene lookup returns CDR1 DFQATT and CDR2 SNEGSKA (reference sequence). The CDR3 consists of 14 residues. V lost 6 bases and J lost 5, with 16 bases in between. CDR3 nucleotides: TGCAGTGCGACCGACAGCTATGGGACCGGGGAGCTGTTTTTT. Translated: CSATDSYGTGELFF.

The table lists this clonotype with a count of one. The DNA for the CDR3 is TGCAGTGCTAGAGATCGCCTAGCGGGAGAAAGCGGAAACATTCAGTACTTC. Translated, it gives CSARDRLAGESGNIQYF. The chain recombines TRBV20-1 with TRBJ2-4; 10 nucleotides align to TRBD2. The CDR3 is 17 residues long. Germline lookup yields CDR1 DFQATT and CDR2 SNEGSKA (reference sequence). The J segment lost 6 bases and the V segment lost 0 bases, leaving 11 bases of the junction unmatched.

There are many counts of this clonotype. The chain couples TRBV29-1 to TRBJ2-2; D not resolved. The CDR3 runs 14 residues. V was clipped by 3 bases and J by 1 base, with 9 bases between them. CDR1 SQVTM and CDR2 ANQGSEA come from the germline V gene. CDR3 in amino acids: CSVEGSQNTGELFF. The CDR3 DNA reads TGCAGCGTTGAGGGGTCGCAGAACACCGGGGAGCTGTTTTTT.

About this clonotype: The junction shows a germline mismatch at one end, possibly a read error. The gene calls are TRBV7-2 and TRBJ2-7, with 10 bases that match TRBD2. This CDR3 is built from 16 residues. CDR1 is SGHTA, CDR2 FQGNSA, per germline. CDR3 sequence (DNA): TGTGCCAACAGCCTTAGGACTAGCGGATACCCCTACGAGCAGTACTTC. Translated, it gives CANSLRTSGYPYEQYF. The full variable domain, its missing parts supplied by reference TRBV7-2 and TRBJ2-7, is GAGVSQSPSNKVTEKGKDVELRCDPISGHTALYWYRQSLGQGLEFLIYFQGNSAPDKSGLPSDRFSAERTGGSVSTLTIQRTQQEDSAVYLCANSLRTSGYPYEQYFGPGTRLTVT.

The chain couples TRBV3-1 to TRBJ2-7; tentatively, D is TRBD2 (5 bases). The CDR3 consists of 14 residues. V lost 4 bases and J 5 bases, leaving 15 bases between the germline ends. CDR1 LGHDT and CDR2 YNNKEL come from the germline V gene (reference sequence). The DNA of the CDR3 is TGTGCCAGCAGCCTAGGGCGAGGGCCCGACGAGCAGTACTTC. It specifies CASSLGRGPDEQYF.

This clonotype was detected ten times or more. The rearrangement joins TRBV27 to TRBJ2-3; no clear D. Trimming removed 3 bases at V and 1 base at J, with 5 bases between. The V gene's germline CDR1 is MNHEY and CDR2 SMNVEV (reference sequence). The length of the CDR3 is 13 residues. CDR3 sequence (DNA): TGTGCCAGCAGTTTTAGGGGCACAGATACGCAGTATTTT. Translated, it gives CASSFRGTDTQYF.

This clonotype appeared many times. The chain links TRBV10-1 to TRBJ2-5; D is perhaps TRBD1 or TRBD2 (5 bases each). Trimming shortened V by 3 bases and J by 5 bases, and 7 bases separated the two germline ends. Germline V lookup: CDR1 WNHNN, CDR2 SYGVQD (reference sequence). The CDR3 totals 12 residues. The CDR3 DNA follows: TGCGCCAGCAGTGATGAGGGGGAGACCCAGTACTTC. This encodes CASSDEGETQYF.

This clonotype has just a few counts. The CDR3 DNA sequence: TGCGCCAGCAGAGCGAAAGGGGGTTCGGCGAGACAGACCCAGTACTTC. Translation gives CASRAKGGSARQTQYF. The J gene is TRBJ2-5, the V gene TRBV5-1, with D possibly matching TRBD1 (6 bases). The CDR3 extends over 16 amino acids. The V end lost 5 bases, the J end lost 6 bases, and 23 bases lay between the germline ends. Germline CDR1 SGHRS, CDR2 YFSETQ.

This clonotype was observed a few times. The chain uses TRBV7-2 and TRBJ2-1; D is possibly TRBD1 or TRBD2 (6 bases each). The germline V gene encodes CDR1 SGHTA and CDR2 FQGNSA. The V and J ends lost 1 base and 2 bases respectively, with 15 bases between them. The CDR3 has 17 residues. The CDR3 DNA reads TGTGCCAGCAGCTTAGTCCCTGTCGGGGGCACCTACAATGAGCAGTTCTTC. Translating gives CASSLVPVGGTYNEQFF.

The rearrangement uses TRBV12-3 or TRBV12-4 and TRBJ2-3; 10 bases align to TRBD2. This CDR3 is built from 18 residues. With V trimmed by 4 bases and J by 2 bases, 12 bases remained unmatched. CDR3 coding DNA: TGTGCCAGCAGTTCCATCGGGATTAGCGGGAGGACCACAGATACGCAGTATTTT. Its protein product is CASSSIGISGRTTDTQYF.

There are many counts of this clonotype. The V call is TRBV28, the J call TRBJ2-7, with 12 bases aligning to TRBD2. The CDR3 has 14 amino acids. J lost 4 bases, V lost 6 bases, and 4 bases had no gene match. CDR1 is MDHEN, CDR2 SYDVKM, per germline. The CDR3 sequence: CASSPSGRGYEQYF. CDR3 bases: TGTGCCAGCAGCCCTAGCGGGAGGGGGTACGAGCAGTACTTC.

The chain employs TRBV9 and TRBJ2-2, with D perhaps matching TRBD1 (5 bases). This CDR3 is 14 amino acids long. Germline CDR1 is SGDLS and CDR2 is YYNGEE. In nucleotides, the CDR3 is TGTGCGAGCTCTCTGGGGCCTGAGTCCGGGGAGCTGTTTTTT. It translates to CASSLGPESGELFF.

This clonotype was observed many times. The chain combines TRBV7-2 with TRBJ2-5, with 9 bases that match TRBD1. CDR3 length equals 16 residues. The V gene's germline CDR1 is SGHTA and CDR2 FQGNSA. Germline trimming cut 2 bases from V and 5 bases from J; bases unmatched to any gene: 9. CDR3 protein: CASSLSGQGRGETQYF. The CDR3 DNA reads as TGTGCCAGCAGCTTAAGTGGACAGGGGCGCGGGGAGACCCAGTACTTC.

The chain employs TRBV12-3 or TRBV12-4 and TRBJ2-5; 9 bases agree with TRBD2. Germline trimming cut 6 bases from V and 5 bases from J; bases unmatched to any gene: 10. This CDR3 region has 15 residues. CDR3 loop: CASRPAGGPQETQYF. The CDR3 coding sequence is TGTGCCAGCAGGCCCGCGGGAGGGCCGCAGGAGACCCAGTACTTC.

Details on this clonotype: Since no conserved phenylalanine or tryptophan closes the CDR3, a read error is the likely cause. The gene calls are TRBV7-9 and TRBJ2-7; D perhaps matches TRBD2 (6 bases). V was cut by 5 bases and J by 3 bases, with 17 bases left in between. This CDR3 contains 15 residues. Per the germline V gene, CDR1 is SEHNR and CDR2 is FQNEAQ (reference sequence). CDR3 sequence (DNA): TGTGCCAGCAGCCCGCGGGACTTGGAGTACTACGAGCAGTACTGC. This sequence encodes CASSPRDLEYYEQYC.

The rearrangement links TRBV4-3 to TRBJ2-3, with D perhaps matching TRBD2 (5 bases). The germline gives CDR1 LGHNA, CDR2 YSLEER. The CDR3 consists of 16 residues. V was pared by 1 base and J by 1 base, with 12 bases between. DNA for the CDR3: TGCGCCAGCAGCCAAGGAGGGAGACGGGGCACAGATACGCAGTATTTT. Its translation: CASSQGGRRGTDTQYF.

This clonotype was counted a few times. The chain employs TRBV7-2 and TRBJ1-1; D is undetermined. Germline V lookup: CDR1 SGHTA, CDR2 FQGNSA. The CDR3 is 13 residues long. Trimming removed 7 bases at V and 3 bases at J, with 12 bases between. Here the CDR3 DNA reads TGTGCCAGCACGCCCCGGTTGGACACTGAAGCTTTCTTT. Its protein product is CASTPRLDTEAFF.